The T cell receptor (beta chain) described here comes from a study of shared clonotypes between healthy human individuals. General study results and limits: Although depth was large, rarefaction showed that sequencing of the sorted subsets was incomplete.

CDR1 SNHLY and CDR2 FYNNEI come from the germline V gene. Trimming removed 2 bases at V and 5 bases at J, with 12 bases between. The CDR3 has 14 amino acids. In the sorted-subset replicate PCRs, about 190 ng DNA, 25,000 to 30,000 T cell genomes, was used. Profiling relied on immunoSEQ multiplex PCR, and the TCRdb table lists in-frame clones only, not all of them. The sample records roughly 2.2 million clones, 80% to 95% being singletons. In the case of this clone: The antigen remains unidentified.

The sequencing input was naive CD4+ T cells from PBMCs. Noted subset: CD45RA+ positively selected. The receptor was derived from a man aged 18 to 30 in good health. Some clones in this sample may be carry-over from other donors' samples. The gene calls are TRBV2 and TRBJ1-1, with a possible D match to TRBD1 (6 bases). The CDR3 loop reads CASSEQGLDTEAFF. Here the CDR3 DNA reads TGTGCCAGCAGTGAACAGGGGTTAGATACTGAAGCTTTCTTT.